This TCR beta chain was sequenced in a study of blood T cell repertoires in COVID-19. On the study more broadly: Acute-phase and convalescent COVID-19 samples originated in the United States, Italy and Spain. From T cells, B-cell-depleted T cells, or PBMCs came the material, which was cDNA or gDNA.

Per the original data handling: Estimated nucleated cell counts came from reference gene primer amplification. Here immunoSEQ multiplex PCR was the method, and the copy in TCRdb shows in-frame clones only, minus some. V and J calls and clone size are given by that table; D and trimming were obtained from the DNA. The table has 45,000 to 65,000 clones, approximately 86% seen once. The V gene's germline CDR1 is SNHLY and CDR2 FYNNEI. Trimming stripped 1 base from V and 5 bases from J, with 11 bases between. This CDR3 is 14 amino acids long. The chain has TRBV2 and TRBJ2-5; possibly TRBD2 for D (5 bases). This clonotype was obtained from a human donor with acute or convalescent COVID-19. The donor label of this sample is uncertain. Material: peripheral blood. The CDR3 coding sequence is TGTGCCAGCAGTGAAGGCCTAGCTGGTGAGACCCAGTACTTC. Protein: CASSEGLAGETQYF. Together with reference TRBV2 and TRBJ2-5, the CDR3 gives the full variable domain: EPEVTQTPSHQVTQMGQEVILRCVPISNHLYFYWYRQILGQKVEFLVSFYNNEISEKSEIFDDQFSVERPDGSNFTLKIRSTKLEDSAMYFCASSEGLAGETQYFGPGTRLLVL.